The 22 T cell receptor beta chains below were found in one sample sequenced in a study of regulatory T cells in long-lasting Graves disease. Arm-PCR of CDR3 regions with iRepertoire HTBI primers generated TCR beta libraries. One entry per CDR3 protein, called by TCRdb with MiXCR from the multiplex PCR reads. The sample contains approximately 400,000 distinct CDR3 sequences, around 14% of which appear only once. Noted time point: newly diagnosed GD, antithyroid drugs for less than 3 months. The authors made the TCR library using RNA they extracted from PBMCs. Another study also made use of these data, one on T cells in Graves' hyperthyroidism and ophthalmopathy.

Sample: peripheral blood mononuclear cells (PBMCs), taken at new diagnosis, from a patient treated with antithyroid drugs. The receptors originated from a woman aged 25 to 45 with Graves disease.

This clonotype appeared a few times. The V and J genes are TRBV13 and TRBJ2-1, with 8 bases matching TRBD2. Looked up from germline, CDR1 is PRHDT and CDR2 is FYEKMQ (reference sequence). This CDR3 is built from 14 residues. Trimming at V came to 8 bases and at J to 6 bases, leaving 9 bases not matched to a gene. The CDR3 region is CASESGRGANEQFF. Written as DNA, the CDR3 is TGTGCCAGCGAGAGCGGGAGAGGGGCCAATGAGCAGTTCTTC.

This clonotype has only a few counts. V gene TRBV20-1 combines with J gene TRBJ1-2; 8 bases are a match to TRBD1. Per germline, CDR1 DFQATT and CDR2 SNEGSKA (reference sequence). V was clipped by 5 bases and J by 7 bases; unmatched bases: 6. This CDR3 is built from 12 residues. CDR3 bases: TGCAGTGCTGAACGGACAGGGTCTGGCTACACCTTC. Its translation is CSAERTGSGYTF.

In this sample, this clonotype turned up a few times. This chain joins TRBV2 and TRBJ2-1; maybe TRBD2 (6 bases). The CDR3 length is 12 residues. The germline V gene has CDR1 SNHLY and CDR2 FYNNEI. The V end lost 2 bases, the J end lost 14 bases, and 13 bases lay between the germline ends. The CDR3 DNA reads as TGTGCCAGCAGTGAAACCCTGGGGACTGAGTTCTTC. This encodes CASSETLGTEFF.

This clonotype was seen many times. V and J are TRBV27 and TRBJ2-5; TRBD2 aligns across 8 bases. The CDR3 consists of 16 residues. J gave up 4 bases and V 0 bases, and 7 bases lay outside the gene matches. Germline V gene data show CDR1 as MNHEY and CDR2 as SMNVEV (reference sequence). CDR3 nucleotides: TGTGCCAGCAGTTTATCCCCACGCGCGGGAGGAGAGACCCAGTACTTC. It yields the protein CASSLSPRAGGETQYF.

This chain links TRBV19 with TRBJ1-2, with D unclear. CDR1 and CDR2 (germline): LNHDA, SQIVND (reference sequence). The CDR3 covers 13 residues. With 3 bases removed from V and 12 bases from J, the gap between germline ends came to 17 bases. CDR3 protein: CASSMWTADGHTF. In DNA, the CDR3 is TGTGCCAGTAGTATGTGGACGGCGGACGGCCACACCTTC. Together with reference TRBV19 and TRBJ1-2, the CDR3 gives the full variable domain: DGGITQSPKYLFRKEGQNVTLSCEQNLNHDAMYWYRQDPGQGLRLIYYSQIVNDFQKGDIAEGYSVSREKKESFPLTVTSAQKNPTAFYLCASSMWTADGHTFGSGTRLTVV.

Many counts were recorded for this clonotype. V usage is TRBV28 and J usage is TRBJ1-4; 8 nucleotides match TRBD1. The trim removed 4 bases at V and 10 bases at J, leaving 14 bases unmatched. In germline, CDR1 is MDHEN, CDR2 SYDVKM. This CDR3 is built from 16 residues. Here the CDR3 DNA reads TGTGCCAGCAGTTCGGACAGGGTCCTCTCTCTTGGAAAACTGTTTTTT. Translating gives CASSSDRVLSLGKLFF. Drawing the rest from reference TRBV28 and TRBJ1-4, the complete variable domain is DVKVTQSSRYLVKRTGEKVFLECVQDMDHENMFWYRQDPGLGLRLIYFSYDVKMKEKGDIPEGYSVSREKKERFSLILESASTNQTSMYLCASSSDRVLSLGKLFFGSGTQLSVL.

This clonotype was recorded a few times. CDR3 coding DNA: TGTGCCAGTAGCCCGACGGTTAGTAATGAAAAACTGTTTTTT. Its protein product is CASSPTVSNEKLFF. The rearrangement links TRBV19 to TRBJ1-4, with D unresolved. This CDR3 is 14 amino acids long. V was clipped by 6 bases and J by 4 bases, with 12 bases between them. Germline V gene sequence: CDR1 LNHDA, CDR2 SQIVND (reference sequence). Complete variable domain (other parts from reference TRBV19 and TRBJ1-4): DGGITQSPKYLFRKEGQNVTLSCEQNLNHDAMYWYRQDPGQGLRLIYYSQIVNDFQKGDIAEGYSVSREKKESFPLTVTSAQKNPTAFYLCASSPTVSNEKLFFGSGTQLSVL.

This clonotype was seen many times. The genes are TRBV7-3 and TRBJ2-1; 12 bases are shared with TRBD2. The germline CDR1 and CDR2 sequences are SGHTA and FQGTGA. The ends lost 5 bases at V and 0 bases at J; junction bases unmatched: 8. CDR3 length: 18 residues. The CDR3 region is CASSTGTSGLSSYNEQFF. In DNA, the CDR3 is TGTGCCAGCAGCACCGGGACTAGCGGGCTTAGCTCCTACAATGAGCAGTTCTTC.

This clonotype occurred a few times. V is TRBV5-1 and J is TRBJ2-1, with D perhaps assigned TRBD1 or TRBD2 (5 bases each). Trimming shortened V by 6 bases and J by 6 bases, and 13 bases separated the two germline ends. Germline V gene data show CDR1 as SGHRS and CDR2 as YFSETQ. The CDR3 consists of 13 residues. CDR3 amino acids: CASKDRDPNEQFF. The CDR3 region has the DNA TGCGCCAGCAAAGACCGGGACCCCAATGAGCAGTTCTTC.

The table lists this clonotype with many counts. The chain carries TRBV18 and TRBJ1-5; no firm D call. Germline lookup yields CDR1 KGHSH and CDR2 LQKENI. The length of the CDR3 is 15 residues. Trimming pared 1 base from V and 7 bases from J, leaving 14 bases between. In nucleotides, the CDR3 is TGTGCCAGCTCACCACGGGTTGGAGGGAACCAGCCCCAGCATTTT. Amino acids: CASSPRVGGNQPQHF.

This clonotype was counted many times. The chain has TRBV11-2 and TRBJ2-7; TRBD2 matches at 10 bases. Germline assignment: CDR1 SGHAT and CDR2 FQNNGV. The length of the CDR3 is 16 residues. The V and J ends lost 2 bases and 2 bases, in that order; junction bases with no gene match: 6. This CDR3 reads CASSLKQAGGPYEQYF. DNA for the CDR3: TGTGCCAGCAGCTTAAAACAAGCGGGAGGGCCCTACGAGCAGTACTTC.

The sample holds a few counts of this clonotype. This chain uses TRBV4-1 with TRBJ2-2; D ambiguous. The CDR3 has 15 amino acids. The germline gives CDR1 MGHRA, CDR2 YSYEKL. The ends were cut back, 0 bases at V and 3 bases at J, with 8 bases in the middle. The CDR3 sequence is CASSQDGSYTGELFF. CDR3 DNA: TGCGCCAGCAGCCAAGACGGGTCGTACACCGGGGAGCTGTTTTTT.

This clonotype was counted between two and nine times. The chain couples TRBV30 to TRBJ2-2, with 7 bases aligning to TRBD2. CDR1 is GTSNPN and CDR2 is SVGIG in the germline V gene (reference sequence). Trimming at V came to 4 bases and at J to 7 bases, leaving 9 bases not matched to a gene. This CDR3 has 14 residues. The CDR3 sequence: CAWMGERDYGELFF. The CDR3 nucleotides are TGTGCCTGGATGGGCGAGCGGGATTACGGGGAGCTGTTTTTT.

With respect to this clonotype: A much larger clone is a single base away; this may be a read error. The CDR3 DNA reads as TGCAGTGCTAGAGTGGCTAGCGGGATCTCCTACAATGAGCAGTACTTC. Its protein product is CSARVASGISYNEQYF. This chain joins TRBV20-1 and TRBJ2-7, with 9 nucleotides matching TRBD2. The trim removed 1 base at V and 7 bases at J, leaving 14 bases unmatched. Looked up from germline, CDR1 is DFQATT and CDR2 is SNEGSKA (reference sequence). This CDR3 has 16 residues.

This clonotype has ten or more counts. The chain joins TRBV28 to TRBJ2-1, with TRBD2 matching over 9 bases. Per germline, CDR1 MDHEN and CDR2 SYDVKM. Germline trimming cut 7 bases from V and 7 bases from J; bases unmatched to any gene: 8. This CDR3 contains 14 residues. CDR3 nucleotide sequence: TGTGCCAGCATCCCAGCGGGAGGAAGGAATGAGCAGTTCTTC. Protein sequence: CASIPAGGRNEQFF. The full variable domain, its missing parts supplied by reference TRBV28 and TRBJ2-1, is DVKVTQSSRYLVKRTGEKVFLECVQDMDHENMFWYRQDPGLGLRLIYFSYDVKMKEKGDIPEGYSVSREKKERFSLILESASTNQTSMYLCASIPAGGRNEQFFGPGTRLTVL.

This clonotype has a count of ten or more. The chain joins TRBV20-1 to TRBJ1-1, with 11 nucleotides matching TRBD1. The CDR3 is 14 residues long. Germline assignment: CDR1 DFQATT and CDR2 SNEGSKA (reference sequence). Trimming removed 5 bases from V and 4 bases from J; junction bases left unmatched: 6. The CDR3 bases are TGCAGTGCTCGCCGGGGACAGGGGGGCACTGAAGCTTTCTTT. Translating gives CSARRGQGGTEAFF.

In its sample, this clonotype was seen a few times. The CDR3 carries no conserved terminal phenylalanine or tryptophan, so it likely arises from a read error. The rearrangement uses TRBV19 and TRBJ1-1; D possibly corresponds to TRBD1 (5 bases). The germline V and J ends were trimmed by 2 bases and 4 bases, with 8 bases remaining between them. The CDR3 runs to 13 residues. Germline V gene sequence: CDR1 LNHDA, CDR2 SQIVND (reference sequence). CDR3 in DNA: TGTGCCAGTAGTATACAGACAGTCACTGAAGCTTTCCTT. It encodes CASSIQTVTEAFL.

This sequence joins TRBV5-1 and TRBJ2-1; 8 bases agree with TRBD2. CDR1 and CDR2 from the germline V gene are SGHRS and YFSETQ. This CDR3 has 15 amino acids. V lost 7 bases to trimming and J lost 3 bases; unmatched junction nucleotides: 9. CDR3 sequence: CASGHHTSGYNEQFF. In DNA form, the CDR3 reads TGCGCCAGCGGACACCACACTAGCGGCTACAATGAGCAGTTCTTC.

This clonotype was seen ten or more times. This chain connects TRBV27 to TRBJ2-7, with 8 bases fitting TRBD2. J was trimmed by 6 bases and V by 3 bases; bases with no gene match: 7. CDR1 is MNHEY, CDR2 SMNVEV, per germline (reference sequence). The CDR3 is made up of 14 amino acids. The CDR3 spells CASSFGTSTTEQYF. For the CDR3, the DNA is TGTGCCAGCAGTTTCGGGACTAGTACTACCGAGCAGTACTTC.

The CDR3 DNA reads TGTGCCAGCAGACCCCTTCTAGCCACAGATACGCAGTATTTT. It is translated as CASRPLLATDTQYF. This chain joins TRBV6-1 and TRBJ2-3, with TRBD2 as a possible D gene (5 bases). Germline V gene sequence: CDR1 MNHNS, CDR2 SASEGT. V was clipped by 6 bases and J by 2 bases, with 12 bases between them. The CDR3 loop spans 14 amino acids.

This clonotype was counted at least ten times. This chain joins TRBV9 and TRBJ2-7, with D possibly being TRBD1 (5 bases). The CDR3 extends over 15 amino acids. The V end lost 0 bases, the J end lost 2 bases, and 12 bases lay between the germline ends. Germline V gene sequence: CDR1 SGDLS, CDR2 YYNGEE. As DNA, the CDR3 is TGTGCCAGCAGCGTAGCGGACGGACAAGCCTACGAGCAGTACTTC. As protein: CASSVADGQAYEQYF.

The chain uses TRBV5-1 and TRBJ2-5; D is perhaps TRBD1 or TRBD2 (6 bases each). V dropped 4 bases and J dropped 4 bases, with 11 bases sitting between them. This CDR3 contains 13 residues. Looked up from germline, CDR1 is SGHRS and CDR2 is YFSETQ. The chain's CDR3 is CASSRGTSETQYF. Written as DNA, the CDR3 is TGCGCCAGCAGCCGGGGGACATCAGAGACCCAGTACTTC.